This TCR beta chain was sequenced for a study of blood T cell repertoires in COVID-19. About the study: Samples representing acute and convalescent COVID-19 were sourced from the United States, Italy and Spain.

Per the germline V gene, CDR1 is MNHNS and CDR2 is SASEGT. This CDR3 spans 14 amino acids. The V gene lost 3 bases and the J gene lost 2 bases, with 11 bases spanning the gap. Original methodology: Cell counts per sample came from amplifying reference gene primers. Assay: immunoSEQ multiplex PCR; the TCRdb copy retains only in-frame clones and omits some. That table furnishes V, J and clone size, whereas the DNA furnished D and trimming. The sample consists of about 370,000 clones, around 87% of them appearing once. Sequenced input: peripheral blood. This sequence originates from a woman aged 25 to 39 with COVID-19, enrolled during active disease. This chain uses TRBV6-1 with TRBJ2-7; the D is unclear. As DNA, the CDR3 is TGTGCCAGCAGTGATGGCGGCAGACCCTACGAGCAGTACTTC. It yields the protein CASSDGGRPYEQYF.